What follows describes a single T cell receptor (beta chain). Its antigen is unidentified. Profiling relied on immunoSEQ multiplex PCR, and the TCRdb table lists in-frame clones only, not all of them. The data contain 150,000 to 200,000 clones, approximately 88% of them singletons. The data are from a study of T cell responses to AZD1222 COVID-19 vaccine. General study results and limits: Researchers report vaccine-associated CD4 TCRs spanning spike, with dominance at 160-218 and 743-854.

Germline V gene data show CDR1 as LNHNV and CDR2 as YYDKDF (reference sequence). Trimming stripped 3 bases from V and 4 bases from J, with 9 bases between. The length of the CDR3 is 13 residues. The clonotype originates from an adult who received the AZD1222 COVID-19 vaccine. The V and J genes are TRBV15 and TRBJ1-2; D unresolved. The sample was peripheral blood, taken 28 days after the second AZD1222 dose. The CDR3 DNA reads TGTGCCACCAGCAGGGCCGCGGCCTATGGCTACACCTTC. It codes for CATSRAAAYGYTF.